The following is a T cell receptor (beta chain) sequence with its context. This CDR3 is built from 14 residues. J lost 5 bases, V lost 1 base, and 2 bases had no gene match. Germline CDR1 reads SGHNT; CDR2 reads YYREEE (reference sequence). Stated time point: peripheral blood 6 weeks after treatment start. This record comes from a study of PD-L1 blockade in urothelial cancer. The protocol was immunoSEQ multiplex PCR, while the TCRdb copy is restricted to in-frame clones and leaves out a portion. The sample includes more than 45,000 clones, approximately 81% of them seen just once. V usage is TRBV5-4 and J usage is TRBJ2-1, with 8 bases aligning to TRBD2. The sequencing here drew on PBMCs, taken around atezolizumab (anti-PD-L1) treatment. This TCR came from a man aged 70 or older with urothelial cancer. CDR3 sequence: CASSLTSGHNEQFF. CDR3 in DNA: TGTGCCAGCAGCTTGACTAGCGGACACAATGAGCAGTTCTTC.